This T cell receptor beta chain was obtained from a study of graft-versus-host responses after intestinal transplantation. Study background: Each recipient received a multivisceral, liver-intestinal, or isolated intestinal graft. Following induction with anti-thymocyte globulin, all recipients were given tacrolimus and steroids for two to three years.

Data came from immunoSEQ multiplex PCR; TCRdb stores just in-frame clones and leaves some out. The sample has about 59,000 clones; 90% to 95% are singletons. The CDR3 covers 16 residues. The V gene's germline CDR1 is SGDLS and CDR2 YYNGEE. V was trimmed by 4 bases and J by 0 bases, leaving 14 bases between them. Study results and caveats: Those patients showing graft-donor T cell macrochimerism displayed high graft-versus-host to host-versus-graft clonal ratios in allografts. An association linked early post-transplant HvG declines with peak circulating GvH clone levels.

Remarks on this clone: The antigen remains unidentified.

The sequence derives from a human donor who was the organ donor for an intestinal transplant. The gene calls are TRBV9 and TRBJ1-3; D is uncertain. The input for sequencing was unstimulated CD4+ T cells sorted from spleen or lymph node cells, taken before transplant. Here the CDR3 reads CASSPGGFISGNTIYF. The DNA of the CDR3 is TGTGCCAGCAGCCCAGGAGGGTTTATCTCTGGAAACACCATATATTTT.